The 5 T cell receptor beta chains presented below share a single source sample, sequenced in a study of spatial heterogeneity in lung cancer. Using its own MiXCR run on the 5' RACE reads, TCRdb lists one record per CDR3 protein. This sample carries around 300 distinct CDR3 sequences, 9.5% to 15% of them seen once, and the ten largest clones take roughly a third. The sample's time point: sample taken at primary tumor resection. The specimen comprised normal lung tissue next to the tumor, sampled at surgery. Receptors were obtained from a male donor with early-stage non-small cell lung cancer.

By share, this clonotype ranks as large. This beta chain is a stray sequence in a library constructed for alpha chains; its clone size is not meaningful. The V gene is TRBV27, the J gene TRBJ2-2, with no clear D. CDR1 and CDR2 (germline): MNHEY, SMNVEV (reference sequence). There are 16 residues in the CDR3. The germline V and J ends were trimmed by 6 bases and 4 bases, with 18 bases remaining between them. Written as DNA, the CDR3 is TGTGCCAGCAGCCGGTCCGGCCAGCTAGGCACCGGGGAGCTGTTTTTT. Translating gives CASSRSGQLGTGELFF.

A note on this clonotype: The size of this beta chain means little, since it is a stray read in a library made for alpha chains. The rearrangement joins TRBV28 to TRBJ2-1; a possible D gene is TRBD2 (5 bases). V lost 6 bases and J 3 bases, leaving 9 bases between the germline ends. Germline V lookup: CDR1 MDHEN, CDR2 SYDVKM. The CDR3 length is 13 residues. The CDR3 nucleotides are TGTGCCAGCAGCCGGGATTTCTACAATGAGCAGTTCTTC. This codes for CASSRDFYNEQFF.

This clonotype rates as large. This beta chain was picked up by a library intended for alpha chains and is off target, so its count carries little meaning. This chain joins TRBV28 and TRBJ2-7; 11 positions match TRBD1. Germline V CDR1 and CDR2: MDHEN, SYDVKM. Losses at the gene ends were 2 bases for V and 0 bases for J; bases not matched to a gene: 9. The CDR3 has 18 amino acids. The CDR3: CASSLLGTGGASSYEQYF. The DNA for the CDR3 is TGTGCCAGCAGTTTACTTGGGACAGGGGGGGCTTCCTCCTACGAGCAGTACTTC.

By sample share, this clonotype is hyperexpanded (1% or more). This beta chain was picked up by a library intended for alpha chains and is off target, so its count carries little meaning. The chain links TRBV7-8 to TRBJ2-3, with TRBD2 as a possible D gene (6 bases). There are 14 residues in the CDR3. V lost 1 base and J lost 3, with 8 bases in between. Germline V CDR1 and CDR2: SGHVS, FQNEAQ. The CDR3 nucleotides read TGTGCCAGCAGCTTAGGGGACTTAACAGATACGCAGTATTTT. It encodes CASSLGDLTDTQYF. The full variable domain, with the rest looked up from reference TRBV7-8 and TRBJ2-3, is GAGVSQSPRYKVAKRGQDVALRCDPISGHVSLFWYQQALGQGPEFLTYFQNEAQLDKSGLPSDRFFAERPEGSVSTLKIQRTQQEDSAVYLCASSLGDLTDTQYFGPGTRLTVL.

Relative to its sample, this clonotype is hyperexpanded. This beta chain represents an off-target read in a library built for alpha chains; its size is of limited meaning. This chain connects TRBV28 to TRBJ2-7; perhaps TRBD1 as D (6 bases). Trimming removed 5 bases at V and 1 base at J, with 6 bases between. This CDR3 has 12 amino acids. Germline CDR1 reads MDHEN; CDR2 reads SYDVKM. The CDR3 loop is CASSTGSYEQYF. For the CDR3, the DNA is TGTGCCAGCAGTACAGGGTCCTACGAGCAGTACTTC.